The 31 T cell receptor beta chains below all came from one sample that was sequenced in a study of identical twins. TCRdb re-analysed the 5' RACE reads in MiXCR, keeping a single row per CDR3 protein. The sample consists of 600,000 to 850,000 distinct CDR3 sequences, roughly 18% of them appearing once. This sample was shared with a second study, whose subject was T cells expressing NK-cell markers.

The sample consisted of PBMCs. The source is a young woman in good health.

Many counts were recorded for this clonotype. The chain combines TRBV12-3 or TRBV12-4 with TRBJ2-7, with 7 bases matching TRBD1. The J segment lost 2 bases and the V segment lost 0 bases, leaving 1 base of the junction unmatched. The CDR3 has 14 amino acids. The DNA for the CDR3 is TGTGCCAGCAGTTTAGCAGGGACAGCCTACGAGCAGTACTTC. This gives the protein CASSLAGTAYEQYF.

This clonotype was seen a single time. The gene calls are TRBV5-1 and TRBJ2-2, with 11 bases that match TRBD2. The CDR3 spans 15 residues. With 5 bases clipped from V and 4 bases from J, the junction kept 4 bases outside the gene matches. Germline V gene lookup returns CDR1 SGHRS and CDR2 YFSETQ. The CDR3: CASRPGLAATGELFF. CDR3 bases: TGCGCCAGCAGGCCGGGACTAGCGGCCACCGGGGAGCTGTTTTTT.

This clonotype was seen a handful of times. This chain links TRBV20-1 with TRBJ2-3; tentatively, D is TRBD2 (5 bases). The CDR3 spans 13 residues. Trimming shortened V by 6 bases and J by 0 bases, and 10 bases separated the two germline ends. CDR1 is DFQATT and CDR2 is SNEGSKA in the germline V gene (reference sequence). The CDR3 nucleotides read TGCAGTGCGAGGGTTCTTAGCACAGATACGCAGTATTTT. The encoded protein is CSARVLSTDTQYF.

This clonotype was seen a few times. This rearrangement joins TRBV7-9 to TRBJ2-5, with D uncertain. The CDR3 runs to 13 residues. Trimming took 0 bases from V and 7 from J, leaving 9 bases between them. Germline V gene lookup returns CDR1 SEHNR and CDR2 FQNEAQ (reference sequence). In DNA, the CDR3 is TGTGCCAGCAGCTTAGCGGAGTATGGGACCCAGTACTTC. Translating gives CASSLAEYGTQYF.

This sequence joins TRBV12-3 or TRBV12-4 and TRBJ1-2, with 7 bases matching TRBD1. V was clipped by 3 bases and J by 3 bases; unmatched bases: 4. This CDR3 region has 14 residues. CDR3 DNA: TGTGCCAGCAGTTTCAAAACAGGGGACTATGGCTACACCTTC. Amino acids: CASSFKTGDYGYTF.

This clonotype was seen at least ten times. The CDR3 DNA reads TGCAGCGTTGTTACTGGGACAGCCTATGGCTACACCTTC. This codes for CSVVTGTAYGYTF. The J gene is TRBJ1-2, the V gene TRBV29-1; 7 bases are shared with TRBD1. The CDR3 spans 13 residues. The germline CDR1 and CDR2 sequences are SQVTM and ANQGSEA. J was trimmed by 4 bases and V by 4 bases; bases with no gene match: 6.

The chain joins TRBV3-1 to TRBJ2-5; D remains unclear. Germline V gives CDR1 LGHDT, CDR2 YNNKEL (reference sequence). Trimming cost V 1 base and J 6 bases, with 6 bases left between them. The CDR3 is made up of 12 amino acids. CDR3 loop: CASSQGSKTQYF. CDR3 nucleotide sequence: TGTGCCAGCAGCCAAGGGTCGAAGACCCAGTACTTC.

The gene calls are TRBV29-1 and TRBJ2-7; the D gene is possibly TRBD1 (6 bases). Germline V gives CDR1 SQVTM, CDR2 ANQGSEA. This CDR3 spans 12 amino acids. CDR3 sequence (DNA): TGCAACGCCGTCGACAGGCTCGGCGAGCAGTACTTC. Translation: CNAVDRLGEQYF.

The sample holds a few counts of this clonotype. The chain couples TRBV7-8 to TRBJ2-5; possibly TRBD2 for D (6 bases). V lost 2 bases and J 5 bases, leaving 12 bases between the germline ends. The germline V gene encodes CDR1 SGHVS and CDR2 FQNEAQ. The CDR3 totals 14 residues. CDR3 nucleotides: TGTGCCAGCAGCTTAACTAGCCTTGGGGAGACCCAGTACTTC. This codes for CASSLTSLGETQYF. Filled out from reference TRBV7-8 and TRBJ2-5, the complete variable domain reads GAGVSQSPRYKVAKRGQDVALRCDPISGHVSLFWYQQALGQGPEFLTYFQNEAQLDKSGLPSDRFFAERPEGSVSTLKIQRTQQEDSAVYLCASSLTSLGETQYFGPGTRLLVL.

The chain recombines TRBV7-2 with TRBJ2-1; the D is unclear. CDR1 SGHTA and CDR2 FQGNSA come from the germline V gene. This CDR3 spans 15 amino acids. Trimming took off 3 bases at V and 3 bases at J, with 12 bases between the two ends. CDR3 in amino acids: CASSFRAQNYNEQFF. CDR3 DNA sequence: TGTGCCAGCAGCTTCCGGGCCCAAAACTACAATGAGCAGTTCTTC. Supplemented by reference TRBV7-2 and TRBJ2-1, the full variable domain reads GAGVSQSPSNKVTEKGKDVELRCDPISGHTALYWYRQSLGQGLEFLIYFQGNSAPDKSGLPSDRFSAERTGGSVSTLTIQRTQQEDSAVYLCASSFRAQNYNEQFFGPGTRLTVL.

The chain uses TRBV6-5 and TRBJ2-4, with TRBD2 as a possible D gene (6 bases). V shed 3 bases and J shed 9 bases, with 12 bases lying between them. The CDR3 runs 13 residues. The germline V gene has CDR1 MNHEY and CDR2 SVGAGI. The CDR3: CASSYGGNGIQYF. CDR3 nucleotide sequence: TGTGCCAGCAGTTATGGAGGGAACGGCATTCAGTACTTC.

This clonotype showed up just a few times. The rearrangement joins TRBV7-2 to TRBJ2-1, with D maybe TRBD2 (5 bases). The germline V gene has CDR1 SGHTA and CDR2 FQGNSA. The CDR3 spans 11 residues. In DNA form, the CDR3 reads TGTAGCCGCGGAGGTTACAATGAGCAGTTCTTC. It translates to CSRGGYNEQFF.

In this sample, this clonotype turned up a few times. CDR3 amino acids: CSASREHYGYTF. The CDR3, as DNA: TGCAGTGCCAGCAGGGAGCACTATGGCTACACCTTC. V and J are TRBV20-1 and TRBJ1-2, with D possibly being TRBD1 (5 bases). Germline loops: CDR1 DFQATT, CDR2 SNEGSKA (reference sequence). This CDR3 contains 12 residues. V lost 6 bases, J lost 3 bases, and 11 bases lay in between.

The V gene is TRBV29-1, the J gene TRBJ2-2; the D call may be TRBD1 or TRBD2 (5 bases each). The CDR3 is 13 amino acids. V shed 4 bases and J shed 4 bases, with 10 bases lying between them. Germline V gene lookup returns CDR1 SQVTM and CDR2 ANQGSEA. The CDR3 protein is CSVGGGTTGELFF. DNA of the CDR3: TGCAGCGTTGGAGGTGGGACCACCGGGGAGCTGTTTTTT.

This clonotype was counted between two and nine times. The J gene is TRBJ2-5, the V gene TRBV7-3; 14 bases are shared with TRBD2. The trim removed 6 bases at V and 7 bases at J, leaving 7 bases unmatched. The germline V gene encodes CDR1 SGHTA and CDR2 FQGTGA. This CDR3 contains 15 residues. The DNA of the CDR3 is TGTGCCAGCAGTCCTCGAGGGACTAGCGGGGGGACCCAGTACTTC. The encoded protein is CASSPRGTSGGTQYF.

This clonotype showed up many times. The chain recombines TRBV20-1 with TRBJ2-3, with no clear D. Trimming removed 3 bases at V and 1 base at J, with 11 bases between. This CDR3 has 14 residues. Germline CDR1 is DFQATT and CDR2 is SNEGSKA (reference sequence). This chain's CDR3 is CSARDRTGTDTQYF. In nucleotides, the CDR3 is TGCAGTGCTAGGGACCGGACCGGCACAGATACGCAGTATTTT.

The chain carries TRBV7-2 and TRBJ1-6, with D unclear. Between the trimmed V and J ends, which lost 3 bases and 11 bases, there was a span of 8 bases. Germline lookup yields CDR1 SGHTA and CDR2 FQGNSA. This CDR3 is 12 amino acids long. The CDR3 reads CASSLPRAPLHF. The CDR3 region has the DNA TGTGCCAGCAGCTTGCCACGGGCACCCCTCCACTTT. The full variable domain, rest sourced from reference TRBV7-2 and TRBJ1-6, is GAGVSQSPSNKVTEKGKDVELRCDPISGHTALYWYRQSLGQGLEFLIYFQGNSAPDKSGLPSDRFSAERTGGSVSTLTIQRTQQEDSAVYLCASSLPRAPLHFGNGTRLTVT.

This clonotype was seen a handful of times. The CDR3 reads CASSATWNTEAFF. The CDR3 nucleotides are TGTGCCAGCAGCGCGACTTGGAACACTGAAGCTTTCTTT. The rearrangement joins TRBV7-2 to TRBJ1-1; D unresolved. Germline lookup yields CDR1 SGHTA and CDR2 FQGNSA. This CDR3 has 13 residues. Trimming pared 5 bases from V and 1 base from J, leaving 8 bases between.

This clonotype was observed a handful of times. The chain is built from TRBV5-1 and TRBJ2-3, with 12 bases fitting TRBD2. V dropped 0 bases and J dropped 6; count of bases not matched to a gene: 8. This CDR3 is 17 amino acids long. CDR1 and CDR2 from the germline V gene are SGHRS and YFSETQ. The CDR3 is CASSLDQLAGGTDTQYF. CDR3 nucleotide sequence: TGCGCCAGCAGCTTGGATCAACTAGCGGGGGGTACCGATACGCAGTATTTT.

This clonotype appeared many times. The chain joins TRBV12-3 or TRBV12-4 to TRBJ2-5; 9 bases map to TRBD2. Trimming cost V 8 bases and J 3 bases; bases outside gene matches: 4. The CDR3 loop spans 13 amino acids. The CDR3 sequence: CASRIAGEETQYF. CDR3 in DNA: TGTGCCAGCCGGATAGCGGGGGAAGAGACCCAGTACTTC.

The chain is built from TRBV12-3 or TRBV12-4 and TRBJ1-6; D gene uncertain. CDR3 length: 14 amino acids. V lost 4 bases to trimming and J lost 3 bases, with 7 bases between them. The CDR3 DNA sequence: TGTGCCAGCAGTTCCAGTAACTATAATTCACCCCTCCACTTT. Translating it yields CASSSSNYNSPLHF.

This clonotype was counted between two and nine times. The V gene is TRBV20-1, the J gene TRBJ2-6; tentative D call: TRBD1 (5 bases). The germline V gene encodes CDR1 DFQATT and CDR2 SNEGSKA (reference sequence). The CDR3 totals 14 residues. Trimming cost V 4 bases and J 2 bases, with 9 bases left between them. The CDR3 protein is CSATHRPGANVLTF. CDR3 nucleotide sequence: TGCAGTGCTACCCACAGGCCTGGGGCCAACGTCCTGACTTTC.

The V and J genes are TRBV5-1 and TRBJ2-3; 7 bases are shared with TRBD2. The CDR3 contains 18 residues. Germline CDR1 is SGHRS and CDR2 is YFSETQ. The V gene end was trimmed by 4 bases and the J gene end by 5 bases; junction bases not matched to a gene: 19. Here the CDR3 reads CASSPSSRGDSRRDTQYF. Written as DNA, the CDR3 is TGCGCCAGCAGCCCTTCCTCACGGGGGGATTCTAGGAGAGATACGCAGTATTTT. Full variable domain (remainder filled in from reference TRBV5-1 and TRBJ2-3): KAGVTQTPRYLIKTRGQQVTLSCSPISGHRSVSWYQQTPGQGLQFLFEYFSETQRNKGNFPGRFSGRQFSNSRSEMNVSTLELGDSALYLCASSPSSRGDSRRDTQYFGPGTRLTVL.

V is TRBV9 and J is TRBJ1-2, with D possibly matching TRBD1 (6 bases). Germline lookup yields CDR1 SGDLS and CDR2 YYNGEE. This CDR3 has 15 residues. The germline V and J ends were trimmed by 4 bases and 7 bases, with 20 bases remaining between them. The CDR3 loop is CASSIGQSPIIGYTF. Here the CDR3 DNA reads TGTGCCAGCAGCATTGGACAGTCGCCGATTATTGGCTACACCTTC. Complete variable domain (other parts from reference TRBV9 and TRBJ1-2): DSGVTQTPKHLITATGQRVTLRCSPRSGDLSVYWYQQSLDQGLQFLIQYYNGEERAKGNILERFSAQQFPDLHSELNLSSLELGDSALYFCASSIGQSPIIGYTFGSGTRLTVV.

Here the CDR3 reads CASSVGQPTYNEQFF. CDR3 DNA sequence: TGTGCCAGCAGTGTGGGACAGCCGACCTACAATGAGCAGTTCTTC. This sequence joins TRBV6-1 and TRBJ2-1; 7 bases agree with TRBD1. CDR1 MNHNS and CDR2 SASEGT come from the germline V gene. CDR3 length: 15 amino acids. V shed 4 bases, J shed 2 bases, and the junction held 5 bases outside the gene matches.

CDR3 loop: CASSPGRLGELFF. Here the CDR3 DNA reads TGTGCCAGCAGCCCCGGACGTTTAGGGGAGCTGTTTTTT. The J gene is TRBJ2-2, the V gene TRBV7-6; D uncertain. V was clipped by 5 bases and J by 8 bases, with 12 bases between them. Germline CDR1 and CDR2: SGHVS and FNYEAQ. The CDR3 runs 13 residues.

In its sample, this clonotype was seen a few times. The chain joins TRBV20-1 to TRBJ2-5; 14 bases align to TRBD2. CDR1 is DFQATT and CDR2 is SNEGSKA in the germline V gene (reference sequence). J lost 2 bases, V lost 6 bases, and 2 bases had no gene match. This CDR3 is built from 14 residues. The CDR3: CSARTSGGQETQYF. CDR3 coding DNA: TGCAGTGCCCGGACTAGCGGGGGGCAAGAGACCCAGTACTTC.

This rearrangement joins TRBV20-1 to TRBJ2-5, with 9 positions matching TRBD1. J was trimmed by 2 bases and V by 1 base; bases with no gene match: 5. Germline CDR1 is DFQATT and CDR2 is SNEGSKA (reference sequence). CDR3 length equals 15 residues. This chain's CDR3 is CSARALDRGQETQYF. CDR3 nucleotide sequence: TGCAGTGCTAGAGCCCTGGACAGGGGTCAAGAGACCCAGTACTTC.

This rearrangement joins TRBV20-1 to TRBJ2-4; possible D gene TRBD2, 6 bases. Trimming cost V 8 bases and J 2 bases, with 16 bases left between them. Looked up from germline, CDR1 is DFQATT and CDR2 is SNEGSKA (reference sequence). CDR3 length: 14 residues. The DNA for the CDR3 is TGCAGTTCCACCAGGAGGGGTCCCAAAAACATTCAGTACTTC. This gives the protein CSSTRRGPKNIQYF.

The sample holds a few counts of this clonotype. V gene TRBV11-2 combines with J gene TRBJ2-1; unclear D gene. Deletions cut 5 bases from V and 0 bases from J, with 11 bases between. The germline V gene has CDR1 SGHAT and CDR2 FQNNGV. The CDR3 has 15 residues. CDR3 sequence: CASSREPSSYNEQFF. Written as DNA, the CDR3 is TGTGCCAGCAGCCGAGAACCTTCCTCCTACAATGAGCAGTTCTTC.

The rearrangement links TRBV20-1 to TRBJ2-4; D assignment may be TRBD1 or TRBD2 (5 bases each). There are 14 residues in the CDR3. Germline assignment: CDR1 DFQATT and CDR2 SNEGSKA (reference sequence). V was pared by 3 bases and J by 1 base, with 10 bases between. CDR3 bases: TGCAGTGCTAGGGGGGTTTTGGCCAAAAACATTCAGTACTTC. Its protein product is CSARGVLAKNIQYF.